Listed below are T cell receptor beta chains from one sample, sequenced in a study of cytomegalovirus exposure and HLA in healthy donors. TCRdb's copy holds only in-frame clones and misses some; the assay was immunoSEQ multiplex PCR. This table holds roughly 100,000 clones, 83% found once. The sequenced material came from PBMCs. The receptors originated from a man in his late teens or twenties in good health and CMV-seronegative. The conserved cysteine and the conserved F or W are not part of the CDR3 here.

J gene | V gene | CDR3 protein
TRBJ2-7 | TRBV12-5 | ASGYNFGEQY
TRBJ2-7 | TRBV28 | ASLDGRTREQY
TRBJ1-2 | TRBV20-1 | SARESRGRT
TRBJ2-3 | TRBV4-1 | ASSPPVNTDTQY
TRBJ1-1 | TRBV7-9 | ASSLEANTEAF
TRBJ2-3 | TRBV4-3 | ASSPNLRGTDTQY
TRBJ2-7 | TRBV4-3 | ASSQVPLLGGNEQY
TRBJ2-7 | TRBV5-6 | ASSMNSYEQY
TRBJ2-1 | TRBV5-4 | ASSFSGSQPQQF
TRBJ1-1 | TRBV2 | ASSEVGGGLNTEAF
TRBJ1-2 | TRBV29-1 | SGTGLLGGGYT
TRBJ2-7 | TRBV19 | ASSPRDRGLEQY
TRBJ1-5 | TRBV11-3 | ASSPRTGPNQPQH
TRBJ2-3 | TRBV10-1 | ASSEYPSGSLY
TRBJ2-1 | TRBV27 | ASSFLGAGGSYNEQF
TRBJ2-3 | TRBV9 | ASSTPNGAGTDTQY
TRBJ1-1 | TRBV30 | AWSVASGWGVNTKAF
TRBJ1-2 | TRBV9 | ASSVVLGQHDLGYT
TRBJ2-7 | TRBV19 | ASSMGREYEQY
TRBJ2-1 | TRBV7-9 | ASSLGGTGGTNEQF